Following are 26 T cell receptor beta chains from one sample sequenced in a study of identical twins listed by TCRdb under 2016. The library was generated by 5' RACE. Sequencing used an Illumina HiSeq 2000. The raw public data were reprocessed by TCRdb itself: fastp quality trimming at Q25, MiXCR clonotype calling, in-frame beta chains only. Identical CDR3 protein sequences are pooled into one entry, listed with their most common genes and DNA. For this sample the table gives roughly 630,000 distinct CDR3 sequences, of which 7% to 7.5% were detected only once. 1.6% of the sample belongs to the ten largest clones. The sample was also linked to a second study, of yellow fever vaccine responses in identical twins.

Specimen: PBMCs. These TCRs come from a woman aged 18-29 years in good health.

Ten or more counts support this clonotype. The CDR3: CASSLVFTSGGAYEQFF. CDR3 DNA: TGTGCCAGCAGCTTAGTTTTTACTAGCGGGGGGGCTTATGAGCAGTTCTTC. The chain carries TRBV11-2 and TRBJ2-1, with 13 bases that match TRBD2. This CDR3 is built from 17 residues. The germline gives CDR1 SGHAT, CDR2 FQNNGV. The V segment lost 1 base and the J segment 8 bases; nucleotides outside the gene matches: 8.

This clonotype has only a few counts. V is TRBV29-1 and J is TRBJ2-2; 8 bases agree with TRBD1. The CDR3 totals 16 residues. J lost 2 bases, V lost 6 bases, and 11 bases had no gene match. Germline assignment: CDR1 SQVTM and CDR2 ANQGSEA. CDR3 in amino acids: CSVGTGRARNTGELFF. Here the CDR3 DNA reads TGCAGCGTGGGGACAGGACGGGCCCGCAACACCGGGGAGCTGTTTTTT.

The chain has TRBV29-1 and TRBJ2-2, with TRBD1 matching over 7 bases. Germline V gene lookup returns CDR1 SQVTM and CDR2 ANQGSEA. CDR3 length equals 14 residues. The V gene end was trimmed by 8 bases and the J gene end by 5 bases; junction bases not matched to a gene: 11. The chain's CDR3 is CSLTGDRVTGELFF. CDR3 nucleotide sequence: TGCAGCCTCACAGGGGATCGGGTTACCGGGGAGCTGTTTTTT.

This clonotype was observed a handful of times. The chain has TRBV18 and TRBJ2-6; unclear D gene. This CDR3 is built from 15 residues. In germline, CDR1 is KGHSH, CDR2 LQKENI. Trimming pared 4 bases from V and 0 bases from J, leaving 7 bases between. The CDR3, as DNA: TGTGCCAGCTCACGCGGACCCTCTGGGGCCAACGTCCTGACTTTC. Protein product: CASSRGPSGANVLTF.

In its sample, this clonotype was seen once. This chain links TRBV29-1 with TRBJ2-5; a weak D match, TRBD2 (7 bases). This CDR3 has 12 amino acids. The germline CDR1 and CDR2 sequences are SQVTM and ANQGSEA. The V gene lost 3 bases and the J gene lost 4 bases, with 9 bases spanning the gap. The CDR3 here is CSVDRGAETQYF. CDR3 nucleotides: TGCAGCGTTGATCGGGGGGCAGAGACCCAGTACTTC.

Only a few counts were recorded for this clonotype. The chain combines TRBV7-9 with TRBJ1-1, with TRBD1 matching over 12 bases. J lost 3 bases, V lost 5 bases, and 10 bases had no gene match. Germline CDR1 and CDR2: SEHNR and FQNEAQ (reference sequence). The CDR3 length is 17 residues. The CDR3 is CASSPLGDRGRDTEAFF. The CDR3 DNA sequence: TGTGCCAGCAGCCCGTTGGGGGACAGGGGGCGCGACACTGAAGCTTTCTTT.

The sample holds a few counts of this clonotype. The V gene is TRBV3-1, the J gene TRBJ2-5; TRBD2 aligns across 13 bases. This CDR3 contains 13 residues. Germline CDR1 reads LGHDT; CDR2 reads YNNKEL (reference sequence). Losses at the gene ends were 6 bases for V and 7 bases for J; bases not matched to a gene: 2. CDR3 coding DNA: TGTGCCAGCAGTGGACTAGCGGGGGTGACCCAGTACTTC. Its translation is CASSGLAGVTQYF.

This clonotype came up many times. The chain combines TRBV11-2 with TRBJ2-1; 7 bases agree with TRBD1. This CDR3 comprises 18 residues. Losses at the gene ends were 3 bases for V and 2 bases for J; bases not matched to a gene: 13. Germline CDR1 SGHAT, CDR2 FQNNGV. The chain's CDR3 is CASSFPFLGTETYNEQFF. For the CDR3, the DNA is TGTGCCAGCAGCTTTCCCTTCTTAGGGACAGAGACCTACAATGAGCAGTTCTTC.

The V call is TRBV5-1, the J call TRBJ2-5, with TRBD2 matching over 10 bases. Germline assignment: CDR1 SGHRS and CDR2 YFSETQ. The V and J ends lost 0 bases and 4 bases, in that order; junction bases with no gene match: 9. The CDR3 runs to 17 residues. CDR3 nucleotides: TGCGCCAGCAGCTTGGGTCGGGCTAGCGGGAGTTTAGAGACCCAGTACTTC. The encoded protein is CASSLGRASGSLETQYF.

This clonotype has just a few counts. In nucleotides, the CDR3 is TGTGCCAGCAGCCCCCTCTTATGGACGGCAAGTAATGAGCAGTTCTTC. Residues: CASSPLLWTASNEQFF. The chain combines TRBV7-9 with TRBJ2-1; D not certain. The V and J ends lost 5 bases and 7 bases respectively, with 21 bases between them. The CDR3 length is 16 residues. Germline values: CDR1 SEHNR, CDR2 FQNEAQ (reference sequence). Full variable domain (rest looked up from reference TRBV7-9 and TRBJ2-1): DTGVSQNPRHKITKRGQNVTFRCDPISEHNRLYWYRQTLGQGPEFLTYFQNEAQLEKSRLLSDRFSAERPKGSFSTLEIQRTEQGDSAMYLCASSPLLWTASNEQFFGPGTRLTVL.

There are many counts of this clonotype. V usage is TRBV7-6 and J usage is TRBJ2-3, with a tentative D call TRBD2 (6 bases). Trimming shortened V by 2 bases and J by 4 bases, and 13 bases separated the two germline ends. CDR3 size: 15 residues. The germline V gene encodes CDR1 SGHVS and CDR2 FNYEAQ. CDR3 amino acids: CASSLFGSFPDTQYF. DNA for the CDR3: TGTGCCAGCAGCTTATTCGGGAGTTTCCCAGATACGCAGTATTTT.

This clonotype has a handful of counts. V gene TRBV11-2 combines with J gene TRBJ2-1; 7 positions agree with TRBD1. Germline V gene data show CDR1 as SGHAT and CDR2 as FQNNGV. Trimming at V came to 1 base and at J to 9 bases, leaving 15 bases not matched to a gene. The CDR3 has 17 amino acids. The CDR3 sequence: CASSLVWLPGQLSEQFF. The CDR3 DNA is TGTGCCAGCAGCTTAGTCTGGCTTCCGGGACAGCTTAGTGAGCAGTTCTTC. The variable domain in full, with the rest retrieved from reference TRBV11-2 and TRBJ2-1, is EAGVAQSPRYKIIEKRQSVAFWCNPISGHATLYWYQQILGQGPKLLIQFQNNGVVDDSQLPKDRFSAERLKGVDSTLKIQPAKLEDSAVYLCASSLVWLPGQLSEQFFGPGTRLTVL.

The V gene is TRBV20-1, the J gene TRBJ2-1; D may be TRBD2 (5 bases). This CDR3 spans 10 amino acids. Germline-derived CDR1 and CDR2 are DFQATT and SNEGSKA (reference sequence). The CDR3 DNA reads TGCAGCGGACTTGACCGTGAGCAGTTCTTC. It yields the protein CSGLDREQFF.

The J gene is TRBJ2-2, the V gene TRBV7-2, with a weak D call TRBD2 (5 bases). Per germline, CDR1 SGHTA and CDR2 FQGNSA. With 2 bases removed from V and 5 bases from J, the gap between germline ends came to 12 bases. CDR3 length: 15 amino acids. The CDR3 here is CASSLFGLETGELFF. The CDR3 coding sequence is TGTGCCAGCAGCTTATTTGGACTGGAAACCGGGGAGCTGTTTTTT.

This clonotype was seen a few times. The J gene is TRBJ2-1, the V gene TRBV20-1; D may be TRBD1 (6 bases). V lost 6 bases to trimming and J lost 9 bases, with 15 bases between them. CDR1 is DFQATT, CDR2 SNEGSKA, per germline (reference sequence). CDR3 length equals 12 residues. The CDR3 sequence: CSAGRTGSEQFF. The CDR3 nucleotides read TGCAGTGCGGGAAGAACAGGGAGTGAGCAGTTCTTC.

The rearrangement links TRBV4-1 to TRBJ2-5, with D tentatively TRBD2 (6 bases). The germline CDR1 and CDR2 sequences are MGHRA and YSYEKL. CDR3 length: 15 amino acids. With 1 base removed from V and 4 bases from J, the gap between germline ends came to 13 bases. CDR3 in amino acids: CASSQAQGAGETQYF. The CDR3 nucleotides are TGCGCCAGCAGCCAAGCCCAGGGAGCGGGAGAGACCCAGTACTTC.

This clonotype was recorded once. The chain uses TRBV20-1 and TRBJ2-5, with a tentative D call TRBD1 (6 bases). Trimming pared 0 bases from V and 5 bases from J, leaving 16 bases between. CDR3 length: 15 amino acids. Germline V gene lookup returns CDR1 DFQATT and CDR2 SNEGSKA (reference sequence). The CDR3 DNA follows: TGCAGTGCTAGAGATCATAACAGGGATTGGGAGACCCAGTACTTC. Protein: CSARDHNRDWETQYF.

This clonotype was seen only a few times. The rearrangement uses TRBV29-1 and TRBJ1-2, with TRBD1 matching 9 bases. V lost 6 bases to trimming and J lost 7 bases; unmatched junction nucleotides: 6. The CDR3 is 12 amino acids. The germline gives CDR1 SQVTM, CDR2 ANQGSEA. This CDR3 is CSVLQGAGGYTF. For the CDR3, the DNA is TGCAGCGTGTTACAGGGGGCTGGTGGCTACACCTTC.

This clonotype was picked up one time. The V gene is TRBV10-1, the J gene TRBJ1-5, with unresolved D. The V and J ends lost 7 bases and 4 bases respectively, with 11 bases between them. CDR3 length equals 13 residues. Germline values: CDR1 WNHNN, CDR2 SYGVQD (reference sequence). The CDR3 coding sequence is TGCGCCAGCAACGGTCAGATAAATCAGCCCCAGCATTTT. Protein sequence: CASNGQINQPQHF.

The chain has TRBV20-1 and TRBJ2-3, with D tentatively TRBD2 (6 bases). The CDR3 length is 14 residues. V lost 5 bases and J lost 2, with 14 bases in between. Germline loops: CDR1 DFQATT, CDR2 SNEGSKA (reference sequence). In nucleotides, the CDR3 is TGCAGTGCTTACCGACTAGGGAACACAGATACGCAGTATTTT. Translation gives CSAYRLGNTDTQYF.

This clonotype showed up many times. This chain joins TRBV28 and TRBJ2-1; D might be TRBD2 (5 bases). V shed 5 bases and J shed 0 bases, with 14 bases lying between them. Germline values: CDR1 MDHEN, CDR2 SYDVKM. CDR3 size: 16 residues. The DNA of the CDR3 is TGTGCCAGCAGTAGGTCCCCTGGGAGCTCCTACAATGAGCAGTTCTTC. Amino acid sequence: CASSRSPGSSYNEQFF.

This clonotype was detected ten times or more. In DNA form, the CDR3 reads TGCAGCGCCACTCAGTCCGGGACCAGTGGCTACACCTTC. This codes for CSATQSGTSGYTF. The J gene is TRBJ1-2, the V gene TRBV29-1; a weak D match, TRBD1 (5 bases). CDR1 SQVTM and CDR2 ANQGSEA come from the germline V gene. The CDR3 is 13 amino acids. With 7 bases removed from V and 7 bases from J, the gap between germline ends came to 19 bases.

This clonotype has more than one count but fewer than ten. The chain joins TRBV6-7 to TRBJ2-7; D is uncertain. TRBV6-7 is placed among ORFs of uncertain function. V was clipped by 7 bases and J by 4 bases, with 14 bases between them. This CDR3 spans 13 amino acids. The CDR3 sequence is CASKASPHYEQYF. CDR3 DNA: TGTGCCAGCAAGGCTAGTCCCCATTACGAGCAGTACTTC.

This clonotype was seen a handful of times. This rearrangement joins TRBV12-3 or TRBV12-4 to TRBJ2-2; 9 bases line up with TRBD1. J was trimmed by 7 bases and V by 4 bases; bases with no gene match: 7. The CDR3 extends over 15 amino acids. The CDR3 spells CASSSDRGPVGELFF. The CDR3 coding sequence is TGTGCCAGCAGTTCGGACAGGGGACCGGTCGGGGAGCTGTTTTTT.

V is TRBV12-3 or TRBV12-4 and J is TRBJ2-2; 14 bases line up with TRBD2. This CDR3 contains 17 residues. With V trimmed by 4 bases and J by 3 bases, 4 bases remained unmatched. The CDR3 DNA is TGTGCCAGCAGTTGGACTAGCGGGAGGACCCACACCGGGGAGCTGTTTTTT. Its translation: CASSWTSGRTHTGELFF.

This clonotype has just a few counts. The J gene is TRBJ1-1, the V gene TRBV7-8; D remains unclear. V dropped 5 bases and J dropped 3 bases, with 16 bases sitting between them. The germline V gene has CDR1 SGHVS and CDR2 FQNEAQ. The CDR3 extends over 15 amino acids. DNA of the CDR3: TGTGCCAGCAGCCAACCAGCGGGCCTTGACACTGAAGCTTTCTTT. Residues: CASSQPAGLDTEAFF.